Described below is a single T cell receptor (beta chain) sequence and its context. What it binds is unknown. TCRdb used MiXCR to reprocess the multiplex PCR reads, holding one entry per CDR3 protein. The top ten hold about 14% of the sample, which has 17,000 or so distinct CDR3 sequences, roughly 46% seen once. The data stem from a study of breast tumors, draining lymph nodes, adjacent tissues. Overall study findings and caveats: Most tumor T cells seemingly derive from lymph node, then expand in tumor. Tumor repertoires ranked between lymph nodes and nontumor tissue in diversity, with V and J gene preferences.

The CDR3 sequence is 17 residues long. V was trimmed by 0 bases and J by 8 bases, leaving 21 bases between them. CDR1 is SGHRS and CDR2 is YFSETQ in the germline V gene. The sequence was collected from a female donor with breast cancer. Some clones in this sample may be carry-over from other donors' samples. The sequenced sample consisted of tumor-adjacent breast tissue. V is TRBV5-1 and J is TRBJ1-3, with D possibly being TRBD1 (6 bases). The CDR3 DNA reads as TGCGCCAGCAGCTTGGGTATTACAGGGAGATATGGCTACACCATATATTTT. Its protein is CASSLGITGRYGYTIYF. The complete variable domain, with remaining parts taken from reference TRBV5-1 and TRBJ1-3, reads KAGVTQTPRYLIKTRGQQVTLSCSPISGHRSVSWYQQTPGQGLQFLFEYFSETQRNKGNFPGRFSGRQFSNSRSEMNVSTLELGDSALYLCASSLGITGRYGYTIYFGEGSWLTVV.